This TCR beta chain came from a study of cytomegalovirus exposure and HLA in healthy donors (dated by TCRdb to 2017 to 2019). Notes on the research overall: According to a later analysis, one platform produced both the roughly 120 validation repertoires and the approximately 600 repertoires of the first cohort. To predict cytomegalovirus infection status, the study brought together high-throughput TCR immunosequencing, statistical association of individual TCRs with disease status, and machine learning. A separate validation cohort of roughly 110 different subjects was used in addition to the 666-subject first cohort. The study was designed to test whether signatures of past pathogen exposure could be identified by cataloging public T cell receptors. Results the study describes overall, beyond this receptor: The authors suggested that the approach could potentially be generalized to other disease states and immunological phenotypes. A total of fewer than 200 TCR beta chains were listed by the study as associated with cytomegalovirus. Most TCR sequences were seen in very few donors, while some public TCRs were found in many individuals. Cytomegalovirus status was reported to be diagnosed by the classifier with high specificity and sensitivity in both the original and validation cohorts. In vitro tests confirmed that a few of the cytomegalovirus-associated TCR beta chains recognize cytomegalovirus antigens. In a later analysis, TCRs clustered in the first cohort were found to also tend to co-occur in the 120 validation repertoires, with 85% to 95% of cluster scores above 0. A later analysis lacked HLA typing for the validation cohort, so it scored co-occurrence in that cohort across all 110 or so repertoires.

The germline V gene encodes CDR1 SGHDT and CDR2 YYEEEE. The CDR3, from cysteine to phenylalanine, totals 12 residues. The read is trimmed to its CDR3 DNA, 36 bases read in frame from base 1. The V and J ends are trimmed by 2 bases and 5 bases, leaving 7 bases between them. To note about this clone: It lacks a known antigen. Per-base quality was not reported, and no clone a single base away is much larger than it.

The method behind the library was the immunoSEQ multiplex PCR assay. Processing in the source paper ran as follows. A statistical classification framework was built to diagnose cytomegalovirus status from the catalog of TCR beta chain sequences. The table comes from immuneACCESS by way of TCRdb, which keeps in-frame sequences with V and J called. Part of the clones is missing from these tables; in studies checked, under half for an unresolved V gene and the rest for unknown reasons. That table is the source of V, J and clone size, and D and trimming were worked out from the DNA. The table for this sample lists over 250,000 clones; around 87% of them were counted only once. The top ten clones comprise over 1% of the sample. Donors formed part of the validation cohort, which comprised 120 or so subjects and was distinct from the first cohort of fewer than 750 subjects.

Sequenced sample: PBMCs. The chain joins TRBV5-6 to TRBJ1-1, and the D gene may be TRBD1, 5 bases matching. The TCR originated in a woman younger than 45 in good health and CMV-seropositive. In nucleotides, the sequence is TGTGCCAGCAGCTTTTGGACAACTGAAGCTTTCTTT. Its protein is CASSFWTTEAFF.